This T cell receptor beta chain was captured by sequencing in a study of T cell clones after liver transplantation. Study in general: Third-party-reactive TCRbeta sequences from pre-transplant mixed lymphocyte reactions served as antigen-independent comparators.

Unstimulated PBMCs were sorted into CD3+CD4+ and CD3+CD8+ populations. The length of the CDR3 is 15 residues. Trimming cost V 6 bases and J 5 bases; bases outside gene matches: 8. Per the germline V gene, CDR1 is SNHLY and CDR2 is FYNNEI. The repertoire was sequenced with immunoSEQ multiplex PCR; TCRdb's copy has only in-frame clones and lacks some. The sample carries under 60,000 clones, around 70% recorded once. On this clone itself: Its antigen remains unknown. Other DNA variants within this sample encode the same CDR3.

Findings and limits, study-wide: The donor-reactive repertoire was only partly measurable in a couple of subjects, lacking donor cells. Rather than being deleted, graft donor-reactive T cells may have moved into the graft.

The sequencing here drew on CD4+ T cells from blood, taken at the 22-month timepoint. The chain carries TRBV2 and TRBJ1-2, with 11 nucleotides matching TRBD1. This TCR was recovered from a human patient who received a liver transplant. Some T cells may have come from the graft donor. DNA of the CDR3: TGTGCCAGCAGGCCGGACAGGGGGCCTGGGTATGGCTACACCTTC. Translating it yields CASRPDRGPGYGYTF.